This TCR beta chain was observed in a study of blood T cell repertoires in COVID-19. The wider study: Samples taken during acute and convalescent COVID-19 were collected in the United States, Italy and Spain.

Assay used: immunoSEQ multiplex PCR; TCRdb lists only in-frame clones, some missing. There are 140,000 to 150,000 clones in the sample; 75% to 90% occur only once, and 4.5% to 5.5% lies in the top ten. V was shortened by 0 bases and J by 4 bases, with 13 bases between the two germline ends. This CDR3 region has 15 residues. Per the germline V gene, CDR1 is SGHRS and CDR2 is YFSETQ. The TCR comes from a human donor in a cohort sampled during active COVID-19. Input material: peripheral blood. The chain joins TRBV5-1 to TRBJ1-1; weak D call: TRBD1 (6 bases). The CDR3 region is CASSLEGRGGTEAFF. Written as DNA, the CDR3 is TGCGCCAGCAGCTTGGAGGGCAGGGGTGGCACTGAAGCTTTCTTT. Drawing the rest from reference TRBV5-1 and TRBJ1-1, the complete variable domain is KAGVTQTPRYLIKTRGQQVTLSCSPISGHRSVSWYQQTPGQGLQFLFEYFSETQRNKGNFPGRFSGRQFSNSRSEMNVSTLELGDSALYLCASSLEGRGGTEAFFGQGTRLTVV.